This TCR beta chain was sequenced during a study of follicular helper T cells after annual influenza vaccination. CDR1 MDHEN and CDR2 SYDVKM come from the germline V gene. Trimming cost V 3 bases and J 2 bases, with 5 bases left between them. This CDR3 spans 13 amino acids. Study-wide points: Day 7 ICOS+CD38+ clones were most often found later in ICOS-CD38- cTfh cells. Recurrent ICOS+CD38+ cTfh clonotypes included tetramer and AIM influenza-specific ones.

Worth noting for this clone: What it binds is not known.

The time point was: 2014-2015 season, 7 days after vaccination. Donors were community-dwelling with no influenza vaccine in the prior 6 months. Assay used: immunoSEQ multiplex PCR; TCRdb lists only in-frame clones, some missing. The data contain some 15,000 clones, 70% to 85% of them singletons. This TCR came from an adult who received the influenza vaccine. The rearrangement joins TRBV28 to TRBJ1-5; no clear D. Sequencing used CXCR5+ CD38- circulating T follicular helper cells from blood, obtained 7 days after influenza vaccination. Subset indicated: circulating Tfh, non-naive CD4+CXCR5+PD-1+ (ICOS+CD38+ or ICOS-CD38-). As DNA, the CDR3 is TGTGCCAGCAGTTTTTCGGGCAATCAGCCCCAGCATTTT. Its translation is CASSFSGNQPQHF.